These 22 T cell receptor beta chains were all obtained from the same sample, sequenced in a study of blood T cell repertoires in COVID-19. Data came from immunoSEQ multiplex PCR; TCRdb stores just in-frame clones and leaves some out. Of under 100,000 clones in the sample, around 82% were seen once. Sequenced: peripheral blood. Every receptor here comes from a man aged 60 to 75 with COVID-19, enrolled during active disease.

V is TRBV7-3 and J is TRBJ2-1; TRBD2 matches 8 bases. Looked up from germline, CDR1 is SGHTA and CDR2 is FQGTGA. The CDR3 is 15 amino acids. Trimming cost V 5 bases and J 7 bases; bases outside gene matches: 10. CDR3: CASSTGGVGWNEQFF. The CDR3 bases are TGTGCCAGCAGCACGGGAGGGGTCGGTTGGAATGAGCAGTTCTTC.

The rearrangement joins TRBV7-8 to TRBJ2-7; 7 nucleotides agree with TRBD2. V gave up 5 bases and J gave up 0 bases; unmatched junction bases: 4. The CDR3 covers 14 residues. Germline lookup yields CDR1 SGHVS and CDR2 FQNEAQ. The CDR3 region is CASSVTSTSYEQYF. Written as DNA, the CDR3 is TGTGCCAGCAGCGTGACTAGCACCTCCTACGAGCAGTACTTC.

V is TRBV30 and J is TRBJ2-5; D not certain. Germline CDR1 is GTSNPN and CDR2 is SVGIG (reference sequence). The CDR3 runs 14 residues. The V gene lost 1 base and the J gene lost 0 bases, with 9 bases spanning the gap. In DNA, the CDR3 is TGTGCCTGGAGTGCTGGTCTACACCAAGAGACCCAGTACTTC. This sequence encodes CAWSAGLHQETQYF.

V is TRBV4-3 and J is TRBJ1-5; no reliable D call. This CDR3 spans 15 amino acids. Germline V gives CDR1 LGHNA, CDR2 YSLEER. V gave up 1 base and J gave up 3 bases, with 10 bases separating them. CDR3 nucleotide sequence: TGCGCCAGCAGCCAAGTTTACGGGGACAATCAGCCCCAGCATTTT. It specifies CASSQVYGDNQPQHF.

The chain has TRBV19 and TRBJ2-1; the match to TRBD2 covers 11 bases. The V and J ends lost 5 bases and 4 bases, in that order; junction bases with no gene match: 7. The CDR3 runs 16 residues. Germline-derived CDR1 and CDR2 are LNHDA and SQIVND (reference sequence). Here the CDR3 reads CASSERLAGTYNEQFF. The DNA of the CDR3 is TGTGCCAGTAGTGAGAGACTAGCGGGGACTTACAATGAGCAGTTCTTC.

The chain carries TRBV7-9 and TRBJ1-5; TRBD1 is a possible D gene (5 bases). Germline V gene sequence: CDR1 SEHNR, CDR2 FQNEAQ (reference sequence). V lost 4 bases and J 7 bases, leaving 11 bases between the germline ends. The CDR3 sequence is 13 residues long. The chain's CDR3 is CASSSGGPQPQHF. For the CDR3, the DNA is TGTGCCAGCAGCTCCGGGGGTCCCCAGCCCCAGCATTTT.

This chain uses TRBV6-5 with TRBJ2-5, with a possible D match to TRBD1 (5 bases). The CDR3 loop spans 15 amino acids. V was pared by 7 bases and J by 2 bases, with 17 bases between. Germline lookup yields CDR1 MNHEY and CDR2 SVGAGI. CDR3 sequence (DNA): TGTGCCAGCATTACAACACCAGGGTCACAAGAGACCCAGTACTTC. Protein product: CASITTPGSQETQYF.

J is TRBJ1-1 and V is TRBV3-1 (or the pseudogene TRBV3-2); D not certain. CDR3 length: 14 amino acids. V was cut by 3 bases and J by 5 bases, with 13 bases left in between. The germline CDR1 and CDR2 sequences are LGHDT and YNNKEL (reference sequence). CDR3 residues: CASSHGAIMTEAFF. For the CDR3, the DNA is TGTGCCAGCAGCCACGGAGCGATCATGACTGAAGCTTTCTTT.

This rearrangement joins TRBV18 to TRBJ2-7; D gene ambiguous. In germline, CDR1 is KGHSH, CDR2 LQKENI. The CDR3 sequence is 14 residues long. The V gene lost 2 bases and the J gene lost 0 bases, with 8 bases spanning the gap. The CDR3 is CASSPNRVSYEQYF. The CDR3 nucleotides read TGTGCCAGCTCACCAAACCGGGTCTCCTACGAGCAGTACTTC.

The chain joins TRBV6-2 or TRBV6-3 to TRBJ1-2; D not resolved. Germline V CDR1 and CDR2: MNHEY, SVGEGT. This CDR3 region has 14 residues. Between the trimmed V and J ends, which lost 5 bases and 2 bases, there was a span of 12 bases. The CDR3 loop reads CASSPRSSNYGYTF. CDR3 in DNA: TGTGCCAGCAGTCCACGGTCGAGCAACTATGGCTACACCTTC.

The chain uses TRBV19 and TRBJ1-2; D possibly corresponds to TRBD1 (6 bases). The V gene's germline CDR1 is LNHDA and CDR2 SQIVND (reference sequence). Trimming took off 7 bases at V and 6 bases at J, with 15 bases between the two ends. The CDR3 consists of 13 residues. The CDR3: CASKTGRDHGYTF. CDR3 nucleotides: TGTGCCAGTAAAACAGGGAGGGATCATGGCTACACCTTC.

This clone was observed at least ten times. The V gene is TRBV28, the J gene TRBJ1-5, with 7 bases lining up with TRBD1. The CDR3 totals 17 residues. V gave up 5 bases and J gave up 6 bases; unmatched junction bases: 16. Per the germline V gene, CDR1 is MDHEN and CDR2 is SYDVKM. CDR3 sequence (DNA): TGTGCCAGCAGTAATCCGGGACAGATTACATCGGCTCAGCCCCAGCATTTT. Amino acid sequence: CASSNPGQITSAQPQHF.

The chain links TRBV5-4 to TRBJ2-3, with D possibly TRBD2 on 6 matching bases. Germline V gene lookup returns CDR1 SGHNT and CDR2 YYREEE (reference sequence). V shed 4 bases and J shed 1 base, with 10 bases lying between them. The CDR3 extends over 14 amino acids. CDR3 amino acids: CASSQGLRTDTQYF. The CDR3 DNA sequence: TGTGCCAGCAGCCAGGGACTTCGCACAGATACGCAGTATTTT.

The rearrangement uses TRBV7-9 and TRBJ2-1; D might be TRBD2 (5 bases). CDR1 SEHNR and CDR2 FQNEAQ come from the germline V gene (reference sequence). This CDR3 spans 15 amino acids. V was pared by 3 bases and J by 6 bases, with 15 bases between. CDR3 DNA: TGTGCCAGCAGCTTCGGAGGCATCGTGGGCAATGAGCAGTTCTTC. Its translation: CASSFGGIVGNEQFF.

This chain links TRBV5-8 with TRBJ1-2; D is perhaps TRBD1 (5 bases). CDR1 and CDR2 (germline): SGHTS, YDEGEE. The ends were cut back, 6 bases at V and 6 bases at J, with 15 bases in the middle. The CDR3 spans 13 residues. DNA for the CDR3: TGTGCCAGCACCCTCGACAGAATAGATGGCTACACCTTC. Protein: CASTLDRIDGYTF.

This chain connects TRBV7-2 to TRBJ2-5, with a tentative D call TRBD1 (5 bases). The germline V gene has CDR1 SGHTA and CDR2 FQGNSA. The CDR3 spans 15 residues. V dropped 0 bases and J dropped 4 bases, with 12 bases sitting between them. The chain's CDR3 is CASSLARARSETQYF. The CDR3 DNA follows: TGTGCCAGCAGCTTAGCCAGGGCAAGGTCAGAGACCCAGTACTTC. Together with reference TRBV7-2 and TRBJ2-5, the CDR3 gives the full variable domain: GAGVSQSPSNKVTEKGKDVELRCDPISGHTALYWYRQSLGQGLEFLIYFQGNSAPDKSGLPSDRFSAERTGGSVSTLTIQRTQQEDSAVYLCASSLARARSETQYFGPGTRLLVL.

This sequence joins TRBV5-4 and TRBJ2-1, with 7 bases identical to TRBD2. The CDR3 sequence is 14 residues long. CDR1 and CDR2 from the germline V gene are SGHNT and YYREEE (reference sequence). V was clipped by 7 bases and J by 4 bases; unmatched bases: 8. CDR3 bases: TGTGCCAGCCTACCGGGGGGAAGATACAATGAGCAGTTCTTC. Translated: CASLPGGRYNEQFF.

The V and J genes are TRBV5-4 and TRBJ2-7; D is perhaps TRBD1 (5 bases). The ends were cut back, 4 bases at V and 3 bases at J, with 8 bases in the middle. From germline, CDR1 is SGHNT and CDR2 YYREEE (reference sequence). CDR3 length: 12 residues. The CDR3 DNA reads TGTGCCAGCAGCAGCACAGGCTACGAGCAGTACTTC. It encodes CASSSTGYEQYF.

This clone has only a few counts. The chain couples TRBV4-2 to TRBJ1-3; D gene unclear. The germline gives CDR1 LGHNA, CDR2 YNFKEQ. This CDR3 contains 15 residues. Deletions cut 2 bases from V and 0 bases from J, with 8 bases between. CDR3 DNA: TGTGCCAGCAGCCAAACTCTAAGCTCTGGAAACACCATATATTTT. This encodes CASSQTLSSGNTIYF.

The chain joins TRBV5-1 to TRBJ1-2; no reliable D call. From germline, CDR1 is SGHRS and CDR2 YFSETQ. CDR3 length equals 13 residues. The V end was cut by 2 bases, the J end by 5 bases, with 10 bases between. CDR3 in amino acids: CASSFGGGYGYTF. In DNA, the CDR3 is TGCGCCAGCAGCTTCGGCGGAGGATATGGCTACACCTTC.

The chain uses TRBV19 and TRBJ2-7; 7 bases are a match to TRBD2. Germline V gene lookup returns CDR1 LNHDA and CDR2 SQIVND (reference sequence). V shed 3 bases, J shed 3 bases, and the junction held 2 bases outside the gene matches. This CDR3 is 13 amino acids long. CDR3: CASSMGGNYEQYF. In DNA, the CDR3 is TGTGCCAGTAGTATGGGGGGGAACTACGAGCAGTACTTC.

This chain connects TRBV7-3 to TRBJ2-5; TRBD2 aligns across 11 bases. CDR3 length: 15 amino acids. The V gene's germline CDR1 is SGHTA and CDR2 FQGTGA. V shed 3 bases, J shed 5 bases, and the junction held 5 bases outside the gene matches. The CDR3 is CASSLTSGEGETQYF. CDR3 in DNA: TGTGCCAGCAGCTTGACTAGCGGGGAGGGTGAGACCCAGTACTTC.